The 31 T cell receptor beta chains listed next were all sequenced from one sample in a study of blood T cell repertoires in COVID-19. Libraries were prepared by immunoSEQ multiplex PCR; TCRdb keeps only in-frame clonotypes and omits some of them. The table includes some 200,000 clones, about 92% detected once. Sequencing was carried out using peripheral blood. These TCRs come from a man in his thirties or forties with acute or convalescent COVID-19.

This clone was seen a handful of times. This chain connects TRBV28 to TRBJ1-1, with a weak D call TRBD1 (6 bases). The CDR3 has 14 residues. V was shortened by 7 bases and J by 1 base, with 13 bases between the two germline ends. Germline V gene sequence: CDR1 MDHEN, CDR2 SYDVKM. CDR3 nucleotide sequence: TGTGCCAGCACTCTGACAGGATGGAACACTGAAGCTTTCTTT. Amino acids: CASTLTGWNTEAFF.

This chain connects TRBV6-6 to TRBJ1-1, with D perhaps TRBD1 (5 bases). The V end was cut by 6 bases, the J end by 10 bases, with 15 bases between. Germline V lookup: CDR1 MNHNY, CDR2 SVGAGI (reference sequence). CDR3 length: 12 amino acids. CDR3 sequence: CASSKDRLRAFF. The CDR3 coding sequence is TGTGCCAGCAGCAAAGACAGATTAAGAGCTTTCTTT.

This clone was counted a few times. One junction end disagrees with the germline gene, perhaps due to a read error. CDR3 bases: TGTGCCAGCAGTCGGACTAGCTTAGGCCCCAGGATCTTC. Its translation is CASSRTSLGPRIF. The rearrangement uses TRBV7-9 and TRBJ2-1, with 8 bases lining up with TRBD2. The CDR3 consists of 13 residues. Germline V gene sequence: CDR1 SEHNR, CDR2 FQNEAQ (reference sequence).

The J gene is TRBJ2-2, the V gene TRBV5-4, with D unresolved. Germline V gene data show CDR1 as SGHNT and CDR2 as YYREEE (reference sequence). V was pared by 0 bases and J by 4 bases, with 10 bases between. The CDR3 is 15 amino acids. CDR3 DNA sequence: TGTGCCAGCAGCTTGGATTCGGGTCGCACCGGGGAGCTGTTTTTT. Translated, it gives CASSLDSGRTGELFF.

V gene TRBV24-1 combines with J gene TRBJ2-1; 9 bases match TRBD1. The CDR3 loop spans 16 amino acids. Germline V gene lookup returns CDR1 KGHDR and CDR2 SFDVKD. V was clipped by 5 bases and J by 4 bases; unmatched bases: 8. The CDR3 DNA is TGTGCCACCAGTGCCTCGACAGGGGGAAATTACAATGAGCAGTTCTTC. Protein: CATSASTGGNYNEQFF.

In its sample, this clone was seen a few times. The V call is TRBV28, the J call TRBJ2-1; 10 bases are a match to TRBD1. The CDR3 consists of 14 residues. The germline V gene encodes CDR1 MDHEN and CDR2 SYDVKM. Trimming cost V 8 bases and J 6 bases; bases outside gene matches: 7. Here the CDR3 DNA reads TGTGCCAGCCGGAGACAGGGGGCGGGCAATGAGCAGTTCTTC. Its protein is CASRRQGAGNEQFF.

The chain carries TRBV5-1 and TRBJ2-3; 12 bases align to TRBD2. Germline V CDR1 and CDR2: SGHRS, YFSETQ. CDR3 size: 14 residues. With V trimmed by 5 bases and J by 6 bases, 4 bases remained unmatched. The CDR3 DNA sequence: TGCGCCAGCAGGCAGACTAGCGGGAGTGATACGCAGTATTTT. Translated: CASRQTSGSDTQYF.

V is TRBV5-1 and J is TRBJ1-4; 7 bases match TRBD1. J lost 3 bases, V lost 2 bases, and 4 bases had no gene match. Germline V gives CDR1 SGHRS, CDR2 YFSETQ. This CDR3 has 15 residues. As DNA, the CDR3 is TGCGCCAGCAGCTTTGGGACAGTCTCTAATGAAAAACTGTTTTTT. Translation gives CASSFGTVSNEKLFF.

The chain has TRBV6-5 and TRBJ2-2; no firm D call. V was clipped by 2 bases and J by 4 bases, with 5 bases between them. The CDR3 contains 13 residues. Germline CDR1 MNHEY, CDR2 SVGAGI. CDR3 in DNA: TGTGCCAGCAGTTACGAGAGCACCGGGGAGCTGTTTTTT. The encoded protein is CASSYESTGELFF.

V and J are TRBV3-1 (or the pseudogene TRBV3-2) and TRBJ2-7; TRBD1 matches at 9 bases. CDR1 and CDR2 (germline): LGHDT, YNNKEL (reference sequence). V trimming: 4 bases; J trimming: 1 base; junction bases outside the gene matches: 2. This CDR3 region has 14 residues. DNA of the CDR3: TGTGCCAGCAGCCCCGGACAGGGGTCCTACGAGCAGTACTTC. This codes for CASSPGQGSYEQYF.

The V gene is TRBV6-6, the J gene TRBJ2-1; perhaps TRBD2 as D (5 bases). Deletions cut 5 bases from V and 6 bases from J, with 14 bases between. This CDR3 spans 14 amino acids. CDR1 is MNHNY and CDR2 is SVGAGI in the germline V gene (reference sequence). The chain's CDR3 is CASSPTRTSNEQFF. In DNA form, the CDR3 reads TGTGCCAGCAGTCCCACTCGAACTAGCAATGAGCAGTTCTTC.

The J gene is TRBJ2-5, the V gene TRBV10-3; TRBD2 aligns across 11 bases. This CDR3 contains 18 residues. Germline CDR1 reads ENHRY; CDR2 reads SYGVKD. Trimming cost V 1 base and J 1 base; bases outside gene matches: 8. The CDR3 sequence: CAISELVMGLAAQETQYF. The CDR3 nucleotides read TGTGCCATCAGTGAGTTAGTAATGGGACTAGCGGCCCAAGAGACCCAGTACTTC.

CDR3 in DNA: TGTGCCAGCAGCGCCCGGGACTTAGATCAGCCCCAGCATTTT. It yields the protein CASSARDLDQPQHF. The chain combines TRBV5-5 with TRBJ1-5; a weak D match, TRBD1 (5 bases). Germline V lookup: CDR1 SGHKS, CDR2 YYEKEE (reference sequence). The ends were cut back, 4 bases at V and 5 bases at J, with 13 bases in the middle. This CDR3 has 14 amino acids. The complete variable domain, with remaining parts taken from reference TRBV5-5 and TRBJ1-5, reads DAGVTQSPTHLIKTRGQQVTLRCSPISGHKSVSWYQQVLGQGPQFIFQYYEKEERGRGNFPDRFSARQFPNYSSELNVNALLLGDSALYLCASSARDLDQPQHFGDGTRLSIL.

J is TRBJ2-7 and V is TRBV28, with D possibly being TRBD2 (5 bases). Germline CDR1 MDHEN, CDR2 SYDVKM. The CDR3 covers 16 residues. V was trimmed by 2 bases and J by 0 bases, leaving 14 bases between them. The CDR3 sequence is CASSLIPHGSSYEQYF. The CDR3 region has the DNA TGTGCCAGCAGTTTAATTCCCCATGGGAGCTCCTACGAGCAGTACTTC.

The chain recombines TRBV3-1 (or the pseudogene TRBV3-2) with TRBJ2-5; 10 positions agree with TRBD2. This CDR3 has 19 residues. J was trimmed by 2 bases and V by 0 bases; bases with no gene match: 12. From germline, CDR1 is LGHDT and CDR2 YNNKEL (reference sequence). The CDR3 DNA reads as TGTGCCAGCAGCCAAGATATGCTAGCGGGGGCTCCGGGACAAGAGACCCAGTACTTC. Encoded protein: CASSQDMLAGAPGQETQYF.

The J gene is TRBJ2-3, the V gene TRBV6-5; D perhaps matches TRBD2 (7 bases). V lost 6 bases, J lost 6 bases, and 16 bases lay in between. Germline V gene data show CDR1 as MNHEY and CDR2 as SVGAGI. The CDR3 totals 14 residues. CDR3 sequence: CASRKGGGSDTQYF. CDR3 DNA: TGTGCCAGCAGGAAGGGGGGGGGATCGGATACGCAGTATTTT.

The chain combines TRBV6-5 with TRBJ2-4, with D unclear. The V end lost 10 bases, the J end lost 0 bases, and 10 bases lay between the germline ends. The germline V gene has CDR1 MNHEY and CDR2 SVGAGI. The CDR3 length is 13 residues. Written as DNA, the CDR3 is TGTGCCATCACAGAAATAGCCAAAAACATTCAGTACTTC. Protein product: CAITEIAKNIQYF.

This rearrangement joins TRBV4-1 to TRBJ2-2; the match to TRBD2 covers 8 bases. The CDR3 loop spans 14 amino acids. Trimming at V came to 6 bases and at J to 1 base, leaving 1 base not matched to a gene. Germline V gene lookup returns CDR1 MGHRA and CDR2 YSYEKL. In DNA form, the CDR3 reads TGCGCCAGCAGGGGACTAGAGAACACCGGGGAGCTGTTTTTT. This sequence encodes CASRGLENTGELFF.

The CDR3, as DNA: TGTGCCTGGAACAGGAATTTAGCTGAGCAGTTCTTC. Amino acid sequence: CAWNRNLAEQFF. This chain uses TRBV30 with TRBJ2-1; possible D gene TRBD1, 5 bases. This CDR3 comprises 12 residues. Trimming cost V 4 bases and J 9 bases, with 13 bases left between them. CDR1 is GTSNPN, CDR2 SVGIG, per germline (reference sequence).

The gene calls are TRBV19 and TRBJ2-1; 9 bases map to TRBD1. Per germline, CDR1 LNHDA and CDR2 SQIVND (reference sequence). The CDR3 has 14 residues. Losses at the gene ends were 4 bases for V and 3 bases for J; bases not matched to a gene: 1. The CDR3 loop is CASSRGQGYNEQFF. The DNA of the CDR3 is TGTGCCAGTAGTAGGGGACAGGGCTACAATGAGCAGTTCTTC.

The CDR3 loop reads CASSLVPGGHAEAFF. For the CDR3, the DNA is TGTGCCAGCAGCTTGGTACCCGGGGGTCATGCTGAAGCTTTCTTT. The chain has TRBV5-6 and TRBJ1-1; tentatively, D is TRBD1 (5 bases). The germline V and J ends were trimmed by 0 bases and 6 bases, with 15 bases remaining between them. Germline CDR1 reads SGHDT; CDR2 reads YYEEEE. CDR3 length equals 15 residues.

The chain carries TRBV9 and TRBJ2-1, with 12 bases identical to TRBD2. This CDR3 contains 20 residues. V shed 0 bases, J shed 4 bases, and the junction held 14 bases outside the gene matches. CDR1 is SGDLS, CDR2 YYNGEE, per germline. The CDR3 DNA sequence: TGTGCCAGCAGCGTAGGAAATCATAGGCTAGCGGGGGGGAAATACAATGAGCAGTTCTTC. It translates to CASSVGNHRLAGGKYNEQFF.

V gene TRBV5-6 combines with J gene TRBJ2-5, with a tentative D call TRBD2 (5 bases). The CDR3 is made up of 12 amino acids. V lost 2 bases, J lost 7 bases, and 9 bases lay in between. In germline, CDR1 is SGHDT, CDR2 YYEEEE. The CDR3 sequence is CASSFRAGTQYF. The CDR3 DNA reads TGTGCCAGCAGCTTCCGGGCGGGGACCCAGTACTTC.

The CDR3 sequence: CASSQSSTEQFF. The DNA of the CDR3 is TGTGCCAGCAGCCAATCAAGCACTGAGCAGTTCTTC. V is TRBV3-1 (or the pseudogene TRBV3-2) and J is TRBJ2-1; D gene unclear. CDR3 length: 12 residues. The V gene lost 2 bases and the J gene lost 9 bases, with 8 bases spanning the gap. CDR1 is LGHDT, CDR2 YNNKEL, per germline (reference sequence).

The V and J genes are TRBV10-3 and TRBJ1-3, with D possibly TRBD1 on 5 matching bases. Germline CDR1 reads ENHRY; CDR2 reads SYGVKD. Deletions cut 3 bases from V and 1 base from J, with 10 bases between. The CDR3 extends over 15 amino acids. This chain's CDR3 is CAISEGRASGNTIYF. DNA of the CDR3: TGTGCCATCAGTGAAGGCAGGGCGTCTGGAAACACCATATATTTT.

CDR3 sequence reads: CASRGTGGGQPQHF. CDR3 nucleotides: TGTGCCAGCAGAGGGACAGGGGGTGGTCAGCCCCAGCATTTT. The chain couples TRBV25-1 to TRBJ1-5; 11 bases are a match to TRBD1. Trimming cost V 6 bases and J 6 bases; bases outside gene matches: 4. There are 14 residues in the CDR3. CDR1 is MGHDK, CDR2 SYGVNS, per germline.

The chain employs TRBV7-9 and TRBJ1-3, with D tentatively TRBD1 (5 bases). Germline V gene data show CDR1 as SEHNR and CDR2 as FQNEAQ (reference sequence). The CDR3 length is 15 residues. Trimming removed 5 bases from V and 1 base from J, with 12 bases in between. CDR3 sequence: CASSPDRASGNTIYF. The CDR3 region has the DNA TGTGCCAGCAGCCCAGACAGAGCATCTGGAAACACCATATATTTT.

The V and J genes are TRBV7-2 and TRBJ2-4; 7 bases line up with TRBD2. V was pared by 5 bases and J by 3 bases, with 19 bases of the junction left unmatched. CDR1 and CDR2 (germline): SGHTA, FQGNSA. CDR3 length: 19 residues. The CDR3 is CASSANPGLSGVGKNIQYF. CDR3 DNA sequence: TGTGCCAGCAGCGCTAACCCGGGACTAAGCGGGGTCGGCAAAAACATTCAGTACTTC.

The chain carries TRBV28 and TRBJ2-1; 9 bases map to TRBD2. This CDR3 contains 14 residues. Germline-derived CDR1 and CDR2 are MDHEN and SYDVKM. Trimming took 6 bases from V and 6 from J; bases not matched to a gene: 6. Here the CDR3 DNA reads TGTGCCAGCAGGGCGGGACTAGCTTTCAATGAGCAGTTCTTC. This codes for CASRAGLAFNEQFF.

In its sample, this clone was seen once. This sequence joins TRBV28 and TRBJ1-1; D is undetermined. This CDR3 comprises 13 residues. In germline, CDR1 is MDHEN, CDR2 SYDVKM. V was pared by 1 base and J by 6 bases, with 9 bases between. The CDR3 DNA reads TGTGCCAGCAGTTTATTTATAGACTCTGAAGCTTTCTTT. Residues: CASSLFIDSEAFF.

This chain connects TRBV4-2 to TRBJ2-3; 8 bases match TRBD2. Germline CDR1 reads LGHNA; CDR2 reads YNFKEQ. The CDR3 consists of 19 residues. Trimming removed 3 bases from V and 2 bases from J; junction bases left unmatched: 16. The CDR3 bases are TGTGCCAGCAGCCATCCAAGGGGGGGCCTAGCGGGCATCACAGATACGCAGTATTTT. Translated: CASSHPRGGLAGITDTQYF.